The T cell receptor beta chain described here comes from a study of blood T cell repertoires in COVID-19. As for the study in general: T cells, B-cell-depleted T cells, or PBMCs provided the cDNA or gDNA that served as material.

The assay was immunoSEQ multiplex PCR, and TCRdb's table has in-frame clones only and misses some. The sample includes some 400,000 clones, nearly 90% of them seen just once. This clone was observed a few times. This CDR3 is built from 15 residues. Looked up from germline, CDR1 is GTSNPN and CDR2 is SVGIG (reference sequence). V was pared by 4 bases and J by 2 bases, with 17 bases between. Sequencing was carried out using peripheral blood. The clonotype was recovered from a man between 18 and 35 years old with active or convalescent COVID-19. This chain links TRBV30 with TRBJ1-2; a weak D match, TRBD1 (6 bases). The CDR3 loop is CAWTPQGHPNYGYTF. CDR3 in DNA: TGTGCCTGGACCCCCCAGGGACACCCAAACTATGGCTACACCTTC.